These T cell receptor beta chains were read from a single sample in a study of T cells after posttransplantation cyclophosphamide. Using immunoSEQ multiplex PCR, the repertoire was profiled, and TCRdb retains in-frame clones only, with some absent. The sample counts about 36,000 clones, none seen once; the ten largest own 0.95% to 1.5%. Sequenced material: PBMCs. Receptors were obtained from a girl aged 5-17 years in good health, CMV-negative, and a related stem cell transplant donor. Each CDR3 is given with its conserved first and last residue. A D gene is named only where the DNA matches it firmly. Not all rows give a size; the values are once, few, many and, for expanded clones, a class.

j_gene | v_gene | d_gene | abundance | CDR3nt | CDR3aa
TRBJ1-2 | TRBV28 | TRBD1 | many | TGTGCCAGCAGGACCTTGGGACAGGGCCCACGTAACTATGGCTACACCTTC | CASRTLGQGPRNYGYTF
TRBJ2-7 | TRBV5-6 | TRBD1 | NA | TGTGCCAGCAGCTTCCGACAGGGTTTCTACGAGCAGTACTTC | CASSFRQGFYEQYF
TRBJ2-3 | TRBV6-6 | NA | many | TGTGCCAGCAGTTCAGGGTTCACCCCAGATACGCAGTATTTT | CASSSGFTPDTQYF
TRBJ2-3 | TRBV11-2 | TRBD2 | many | TGTGCCAGCAGCTTAGCCGCTAGCGGTACAGATACGCAGTATTTT | CASSLAASGTDTQYF
TRBJ2-1 | TRBV30 | TRBD2 | few | TGTGCCTGGAGTGACGGACTAGACTACAATGAGCAGTTCTTC | CAWSDGLDYNEQFF
TRBJ2-4 | TRBV27 | NA | NA | TGTGCCAGCAGCCATGACAGAGCACTAGCCAAAAACATTCAGTACTTC | CASSHDRALAKNIQYF
TRBJ1-1 | TRBV5-4 | NA | many | TGTGCCAGCAGCCCAGTTGCGGATGCGTACACTGAAGCTTTCTTT | CASSPVADAYTEAFF
TRBJ1-1 | TRBV10-3 | NA | many | TGTGCCATCAGTGAGTCAAGGGGGTCTGAAGCTTTCTTT | CAISESRGSEAFF
TRBJ1-5 | TRBV5-4 | TRBD1 | many | TGTGCCAGCAGCCAGGGGGGTCTTCAGCCCCAGCATTTT | CASSQGGLQPQHF
TRBJ2-7 | TRBV5-1 | NA | many | TGCGCCAGCAGCTCCCGCGGGGATTCCTACGAGCAGTACTTC | CASSSRGDSYEQYF
TRBJ2-3 | TRBV10-3 | TRBD1 | many | TGTGCCATCAGTGAGAGACAGACAGGGATTGATACGCAGTATTTT | CAISERQTGIDTQYF
TRBJ2-3 | TRBV19 | NA | few | TGTGCCAGTAGTATAGGCCGGGTCGGGTCAGATACGCAGTATTTT | CASSIGRVGSDTQYF
TRBJ2-3 | TRBV7-6 | TRBD2 | NA | TGTGCCAGCAGCCCTCGGGGGGATAGCGGGGGGCAGTATTTT | CASSPRGDSGGQYF
TRBJ2-7 | TRBV28 | TRBD2 | few | TGTGCCAGCCCTCCCTCACTAGCGGGGGACCACTACGAGCAGTACTTC | CASPPSLAGDHYEQYF
TRBJ1-1 | TRBV10-3 | NA | many | TGTGCCACCTCGGACACCCAGAACACTGAAGCTTTCTTT | CATSDTQNTEAFF
TRBJ1-5 | TRBV28 | NA | few | TGTGCCAGCAGCGGGGGGCGACAGCCCCAGCATTTT | CASSGGRQPQHF
TRBJ2-7 | TRBV6-5 | NA | few | TGTGCCAGCAGTTTCAGGGGTTCAGGCGAGCAGTACTTC | CASSFRGSGEQYF
TRBJ1-5 | TRBV4-1 | NA | many | TGCGCCAGCAGCCAAGCGAGCGGGGATCAGCCCCAGCATTTT | CASSQASGDQPQHF
TRBJ1-6 | TRBV28 | NA | NA | TGTGCCAGCAGTTTAGGAACAGTCGATAATTCACCCCTCCACTTT | CASSLGTVDNSPLHF
TRBJ2-5 | TRBV28 | TRBD2 | few | TGTGCCAGCAGTTTAGGGACTATAAAAGAGACCCAGTACTTC | CASSLGTIKETQYF
TRBJ1-6 | TRBV19 | NA | many | TGTGCCAGTAGTTCGGCAGGAAGCTCACCCCTCCACTTT | CASSSAGSSPLHF
TRBJ1-1 | TRBV27 | NA | few | TGTGCCAGCAGTTTTTACGCAGGGAACACTGAAGCTTTCTTT | CASSFYAGNTEAFF
TRBJ2-2 | TRBV6-5 | NA | NA | TGTGCCAGCAGTTACTCAACAGGGGGGGACACCGGGGAGCTGTTTTTT | CASSYSTGGDTGELFF
TRBJ1-6 | TRBV6-4 | TRBD1 | many | TGTGCCAGCAGTGACTCGGCAGGGGGCAATTCACCCCTCCACTTT | CASSDSAGGNSPLHF
TRBJ1-2 | TRBV5-4 | NA | many | TGTGCCAGCACGGCTAACTATGGCTACACCTTC | CASTANYGYTF
TRBJ2-6 | TRBV14 | NA | many | TGTGCCAGCAGCCCAAAGTCAGTCTTCTCTGGGGCCAACGTCCTGACTTTC | CASSPKSVFSGANVLTF
TRBJ2-7 | TRBV5-6 | TRBD2 | few | TGTGCCAGCAGCTGGAGCGGGACCTACGAGCAGTACTTC | CASSWSGTYEQYF
TRBJ2-5 | TRBV28 | TRBD2 | many | TGTGCCAGCAGTCCCCGGGGGCTAGCGGGGGGAAAGACCCAGTACTTC | CASSPRGLAGGKTQYF
TRBJ1-3 | TRBV13 | NA | NA | TGTGCCGGGGCCGAGGGGGGGATCCTACCCTCTGGAAACACCATATATTTT | CAGAEGGILPSGNTIYF